This T cell receptor (beta chain) was profiled in a study of shared T cell receptors in the human thymus. Germline lookup yields CDR1 MNHEY and CDR2 SMNVEV (reference sequence). The CDR3 length is 17 residues. J gave up 4 bases and V 5 bases, and 16 bases lay outside the gene matches. Produced via immunoSEQ multiplex PCR; TCRdb's table is partial and in-frame only. The sample records 600,000 or so clones, around 87% being singletons. The data were also submitted as part of a second study, on human thymus T cells. That report notes: Thymus tissue for the work was resected from patients undergoing corrective heart surgery. V and J gene usage appeared biased in thymic and blood repertoires.

The chain joins TRBV27 to TRBJ2-7; the match to TRBD1 covers 8 bases. The receptor comes from a boy younger than two with a congenital heart defect. Sequences were obtained from thymocytes. CDR3: CASSPPRQGPLLYEQYF. For the CDR3, the DNA is TGTGCCAGCAGTCCACCCCGACAGGGGCCGCTCCTTTACGAGCAGTACTTC.